This paragraph reports one TCR beta chain. The assay was immunoSEQ multiplex PCR, and TCRdb's table has in-frame clones only and misses some. The sample holds about half a million clones, more than 75% seen once. The data belong to a study of shared clonotypes between healthy human individuals. The CDR3 is made up of 15 amino acids. Trimming took 0 bases from V and 8 from J; bases not matched to a gene: 5. The V gene's germline CDR1 is LGHNA and CDR2 YSLEER. Sequences were obtained from PBMCs. This chain joins TRBV4-3 and TRBJ1-4; 8 bases are a match to TRBD1. The receptor was isolated from a woman aged 40 to 55 in good health. Some clones in this sample may be carry-over from other donors' samples. CDR3 region: CASSQDKTGDEKLFF. The CDR3 nucleotides are TGCGCCAGCAGCCAAGATAAGACAGGGGACGAAAAACTGTTTTTT.